The 27 T cell receptor beta chains reported below all come from one sample, sequenced in a study of T cells in narcolepsy. Assay: immunoSEQ multiplex PCR; the TCRdb copy retains only in-frame clones and omits some. Of fewer than 35,000 clones in the sample, 75% to 85% were seen once. Sequencing used CD45RA- memory CD4+ T cells from PBMCs. The receptors stem from a human donor with narcolepsy.

This clone was seen more than once but under ten times. CDR3 sequence (DNA): TGTGCCAGCAGCTTAGCGGGGCCAGGGGTTGAGCAGTTCTTC. It encodes CASSLAGPGVEQFF. This chain links TRBV7-6 with TRBJ2-1; possible D gene TRBD1, 6 bases. Trimming pared 0 bases from V and 9 bases from J, leaving 12 bases between. From germline, CDR1 is SGHVS and CDR2 FNYEAQ. The CDR3 consists of 14 residues.

The chain recombines TRBV14 with TRBJ2-7, with 9 bases identical to TRBD2. The CDR3 sequence is 16 residues long. V gave up 3 bases and J gave up 6 bases; unmatched junction bases: 12. CDR1 and CDR2 from the germline V gene are SGHDN and FVKESK. The CDR3 coding sequence is TGTGCCAGCAGCCACCCGCAAGCGGGAGGCCGTGGCGAGCAGTACTTC. Translated: CASSHPQAGGRGEQYF.

This chain joins TRBV9 and TRBJ2-1; D gene ambiguous. The V gene's germline CDR1 is SGDLS and CDR2 YYNGEE. V was shortened by 2 bases and J by 5 bases, with 8 bases between the two germline ends. The CDR3 extends over 13 amino acids. CDR3 sequence reads: CASSVVGNNEQFF. CDR3 nucleotides: TGTGCCAGCAGCGTTGTGGGGAACAATGAGCAGTTCTTC.

The rearrangement joins TRBV7-7 to TRBJ1-1; 10 positions agree with TRBD1. The length of the CDR3 is 13 residues. The J segment lost 6 bases and the V segment lost 4 bases, leaving 2 bases of the junction unmatched. Germline CDR1 reads SSHAT; CDR2 reads FNYEAQ (reference sequence). CDR3 amino acids: CASSSDRGSEAFF. In DNA form, the CDR3 reads TGTGCCAGCAGCTCGGACAGGGGGTCTGAAGCTTTCTTT.

V and J are TRBV2 and TRBJ1-5; 7 bases align to TRBD1. The junction had 2 bases not matched to a gene; V was cut back by 6 bases and J by 0 bases. The CDR3 spans 14 residues. The germline gives CDR1 SNHLY, CDR2 FYNNEI. This chain's CDR3 is CASRRGLSNQPQHF. CDR3 bases: TGTGCCAGCAGGAGGGGGCTTAGCAATCAGCCCCAGCATTTT.

This sequence joins TRBV12-5 and TRBJ2-3; D unresolved. The germline CDR1 and CDR2 sequences are LGHNT and FRNRAP. The CDR3 spans 11 residues. V dropped 6 bases and J dropped 5 bases, with 6 bases sitting between them. CDR3 nucleotides: TGTGCTAGTGGACCGAGAGATACGCAGTATTTT. Its translation: CASGPRDTQYF.

This clone was seen a handful of times. V and J are TRBV19 and TRBJ1-3; 9 nucleotides align to TRBD1. The CDR3 spans 15 residues. Trimming cost V 10 bases and J 4 bases; bases outside gene matches: 11. CDR1 is LNHDA, CDR2 SQIVND, per germline (reference sequence). CDR3 in DNA: TGTGCCACCAGCAACAGGGGGCGAGCAGGAAACACCATATATTTT. It yields the protein CATSNRGRAGNTIYF.

V usage is TRBV5-1 and J usage is TRBJ2-1; 12 bases match TRBD2. The V gene's germline CDR1 is SGHRS and CDR2 YFSETQ. After removal of 4 bases from V and 0 bases from J, the junction contained 26 bases not matched to a gene. The CDR3 has 24 amino acids. CDR3 sequence reads: CASSPERPFRSSSGGGPSYNEQFF. The CDR3 DNA reads as TGCGCCAGCAGCCCCGAAAGACCTTTTAGATCGTCTAGCGGGGGGGGCCCCTCCTACAATGAGCAGTTCTTC.

The CDR3 bases are TGTGCCAGCAGTTCTAGCGGGAGCCCGGTTTCAAACGAGCAGTACTTC. It yields the protein CASSSSGSPVSNEQYF. This rearrangement joins TRBV25-1 to TRBJ2-7; 10 bases line up with TRBD2. This CDR3 comprises 16 residues. V lost 5 bases, J lost 5 bases, and 12 bases stayed unmatched. From germline, CDR1 is MGHDK and CDR2 SYGVNS.

The rearrangement joins TRBV25-1 to TRBJ2-7; no clear D. V gave up 3 bases and J gave up 9 bases, with 18 bases separating them. The V gene's germline CDR1 is MGHDK and CDR2 SYGVNS. The CDR3 loop spans 14 amino acids. The CDR3 spells CASSEPTTGPGQYF. The CDR3 DNA sequence: TGTGCCAGCAGTGAGCCCACGACGGGTCCAGGGCAGTACTTC.

The chain is built from TRBV5-4 and TRBJ2-1; TRBD2 aligns across 7 bases. The CDR3 runs 14 residues. In germline, CDR1 is SGHNT, CDR2 YYREEE (reference sequence). V gave up 0 bases and J gave up 6 bases; unmatched junction bases: 3. CDR3 sequence (DNA): TGTGCCAGCAGCTTGGGTGAGCGGGGCAATGAGCAGTTCTTC. Protein: CASSLGERGNEQFF.

The CDR3 nucleotides are TGTGCCAGCAGAGGGGGCCAAGACTATGGCTACACCTTC. Its translation: CASRGGQDYGYTF. The chain joins TRBV2 to TRBJ1-2, with 7 bases that match TRBD1. With 6 bases clipped from V and 3 bases from J, the junction kept 4 bases outside the gene matches. The CDR3 spans 13 residues. CDR1 and CDR2 (germline): SNHLY, FYNNEI.

The chain employs TRBV9 and TRBJ1-2; possible D gene TRBD1, 6 bases. Deletions cut 3 bases from V and 4 bases from J, with 13 bases between. CDR3 size: 14 residues. CDR1 is SGDLS and CDR2 is YYNGEE in the germline V gene. CDR3 nucleotide sequence: TGTGCCAGCAGCGCTCGACAGGACCCCTATGGCTACACCTTC. Translating it yields CASSARQDPYGYTF. Complete variable domain (other parts from reference TRBV9 and TRBJ1-2): DSGVTQTPKHLITATGQRVTLRCSPRSGDLSVYWYQQSLDQGLQFLIQYYNGEERAKGNILERFSAQQFPDLHSELNLSSLELGDSALYFCASSARQDPYGYTFGSGTRLTVV.

The chain couples TRBV27 to TRBJ2-5, with D unclear. The V end was cut by 6 bases, the J end by 7 bases, with 9 bases between. The CDR3 length is 11 residues. From germline, CDR1 is MNHEY and CDR2 SMNVEV (reference sequence). The CDR3 spells CASRPLGTQYF. The CDR3 DNA reads TGTGCCAGCAGGCCCCTGGGGACCCAGTACTTC.

This chain joins TRBV9 and TRBJ1-1; D remains unclear. The V and J ends lost 0 bases and 0 bases respectively, with 6 bases between them. This CDR3 has 14 amino acids. Germline CDR1 is SGDLS and CDR2 is YYNGEE. The CDR3 nucleotides are TGTGCCAGCAGCGTAGGAACTATGAACACTGAAGCTTTCTTT. It yields the protein CASSVGTMNTEAFF.

This clone was recorded only once. CDR3 bases: TGTGCCAGCACGTACCTGCAACAAAACATTCAGTACTTC. Encoded protein: CASTYLQQNIQYF. This sequence joins TRBV6-1 and TRBJ2-4; D not certain. The germline V and J ends were trimmed by 7 bases and 5 bases, with 12 bases remaining between them. The germline gives CDR1 MNHNS, CDR2 SASEGT. The CDR3 length is 13 residues.

The chain recombines TRBV9 with TRBJ2-3; 7 bases are shared with TRBD2. This CDR3 contains 16 residues. The junction had 8 bases not matched to a gene; V was cut back by 4 bases and J by 0 bases. Germline values: CDR1 SGDLS, CDR2 YYNGEE. The chain's CDR3 is CASSYLDSGSTDTQYF. CDR3 sequence (DNA): TGTGCCAGCAGCTACTTGGATAGCGGGAGCACAGATACGCAGTATTTT.

V usage is TRBV6-1 and J usage is TRBJ1-2; TRBD1 is a possible D gene (6 bases). Trimming shortened V by 4 bases and J by 2 bases, and 8 bases separated the two germline ends. The CDR3 is 13 residues long. Germline CDR1 reads MNHNS; CDR2 reads SASEGT. The CDR3 bases are TGTGCCAGCAGTGTCCAGGGGAACTATGGCTACACCTTC. Amino acid sequence: CASSVQGNYGYTF.

The chain joins TRBV30 to TRBJ2-1; TRBD2 is a possible D gene (5 bases). The CDR3 totals 15 residues. The V and J ends lost 5 bases and 2 bases respectively, with 16 bases between them. The germline V gene has CDR1 GTSNPN and CDR2 SVGIG (reference sequence). The CDR3 here is CAWSNSGSPYNEQFF. CDR3 DNA sequence: TGTGCCTGGTCGAATTCTGGGAGCCCCTACAATGAGCAGTTCTTC.

V is TRBV5-1 and J is TRBJ2-2; D perhaps matches TRBD2 (5 bases). V shed 4 bases and J shed 5 bases, with 15 bases lying between them. The CDR3 spans 15 residues. The germline CDR1 and CDR2 sequences are SGHRS and YFSETQ. The CDR3 nucleotides are TGCGCCAGCAGCCCCGGAAACTCGGGAACCGGGGAGCTGTTTTTT. It is translated as CASSPGNSGTGELFF.

The V and J genes are TRBV5-4 and TRBJ1-2; 7 nucleotides align to TRBD1. The length of the CDR3 is 15 residues. Germline V gene sequence: CDR1 SGHNT, CDR2 YYREEE (reference sequence). V shed 1 base, J shed 3 bases, and the junction held 6 bases outside the gene matches. CDR3 nucleotide sequence: TGTGCCAGCAGCTTGCAGGGGGTGAGGGACTATGGCTACACCTTC. This translates into CASSLQGVRDYGYTF.

The genes are TRBV7-2 and TRBJ2-7; tentative D call: TRBD1 (5 bases). The CDR3 is made up of 14 amino acids. The V end was cut by 5 bases, the J end by 0 bases, with 11 bases between. From germline, CDR1 is SGHTA and CDR2 FQGNSA. The CDR3 DNA sequence: TGTGCCAGCAGCCGTGGGGCCCACTCCTACGAGCAGTACTTC. Residues: CASSRGAHSYEQYF.

J is TRBJ1-5 and V is TRBV6-1, with D perhaps matching TRBD1 (6 bases). CDR3 length: 15 residues. Germline V gene lookup returns CDR1 MNHNS and CDR2 SASEGT. The V gene lost 6 bases and the J gene lost 4 bases, with 16 bases spanning the gap. The CDR3 reads CASSESQGWNQPQHF. The DNA for the CDR3 is TGTGCCAGCAGCGAGTCACAGGGTTGGAATCAGCCCCAGCATTTT.

This chain joins TRBV6-5 and TRBJ2-5; 11 nucleotides match TRBD2. This CDR3 is built from 15 residues. Unmatched junction bases numbered 2, after V lost 4 bases and J lost 1 base. Germline CDR1 is MNHEY and CDR2 is SVGAGI. The CDR3 protein is CASSWGTSGQETQYF. CDR3 sequence (DNA): TGTGCCAGCAGTTGGGGGACTAGCGGCCAAGAGACCCAGTACTTC.

V is TRBV5-1 and J is TRBJ1-4, with TRBD1 matching 9 bases. The trim removed 3 bases at V and 8 bases at J, leaving 8 bases unmatched. Germline CDR1 and CDR2: SGHRS and YFSETQ. The CDR3 runs to 15 residues. DNA for the CDR3: TGCGCCAGCAGCTCCGGACAGGGGAAGGGAGAAAAACTGTTTTTT. Translation gives CASSSGQGKGEKLFF.

This clone has just a few counts. This sequence joins TRBV7-9 and TRBJ1-1; TRBD1 might be the D (5 bases). The germline V and J ends were trimmed by 3 bases and 8 bases, with 16 bases remaining between them. Germline CDR1 and CDR2: SEHNR and FQNEAQ (reference sequence). This CDR3 spans 14 amino acids. CDR3 residues: CASSFGGRLGEAFF. CDR3 in DNA: TGTGCCAGCAGCTTTGGGGGACGACTGGGGGAAGCTTTCTTT.

V usage is TRBV7-2 and J usage is TRBJ2-5, with 14 positions matching TRBD2. Germline loops: CDR1 SGHTA, CDR2 FQGNSA. The CDR3 covers 16 residues. The junction had 2 bases not matched to a gene; V was cut back by 0 bases and J by 5 bases. The CDR3 DNA sequence: TGTGCCAGCAGCTTAGCGGGACTAGCGGGAGTGGAGACCCAGTACTTC. Its protein product is CASSLAGLAGVETQYF.